Shown below are 10 T cell receptor beta chains from a single sample sequenced in a study of regulatory T cells in long-lasting Graves disease. Time point specified: persistent/refractory GD, antithyroid drugs over 5 years with positive TRAb. RNA extracted from PBMCs served as the sequencing template. Arm-PCR with iRepertoire HTBI primers amplified the CDR3 regions for these TCR beta libraries. Using its own MiXCR run on the multiplex PCR reads, TCRdb lists one record per CDR3 protein. The sample yields more than 300,000 distinct CDR3 sequences, around a fifth seen once. This material consisted of peripheral blood mononuclear cells (PBMCs), taken when the disease was refractory, from a patient treated with antithyroid drugs. Receptor source: a female donor with Graves disease.

The chain links TRBV9 to TRBJ1-2, with a possible D match to TRBD1 (6 bases). This CDR3 has 13 amino acids. CDR1 is SGDLS, CDR2 YYNGEE, per germline. Trimming removed 0 bases at V and 5 bases at J, with 8 bases between. In nucleotides, the CDR3 is TGTGCCAGCAGCGTAGGGGGGGCATATGGCTACACCTTC. Protein product: CASSVGGAYGYTF.

The chain uses TRBV5-4 and TRBJ1-2; D gene ambiguous. The germline V gene has CDR1 SGHNT and CDR2 YYREEE (reference sequence). This CDR3 spans 13 amino acids. Trimming cost V 4 bases and J 2 bases, with 9 bases left between them. CDR3 DNA: TGTGCCAGCAGCGTGGGCCTCAACTATGGCTACACCTTC. Protein: CASSVGLNYGYTF.

The chain is built from TRBV5-1 and TRBJ1-2, with a weak D call TRBD1 (6 bases). Germline V lookup: CDR1 SGHRS, CDR2 YFSETQ. This CDR3 has 13 residues. V was pared by 2 bases and J by 3 bases, with 8 bases between. The CDR3 is CASSFKGDYGYTF. Here the CDR3 DNA reads TGCGCCAGCAGCTTCAAGGGGGACTATGGCTACACCTTC.

This clonotype has just one count. The junction does not match germline at one end; this may be a read error. V and J are TRBV18 and TRBJ1-6, with 8 bases fitting TRBD1. The CDR3 runs to 14 residues. Germline V gene data show CDR1 as KGHSH and CDR2 as LQKENI. Written as DNA, the CDR3 is TGTGCCAACTCACCCGGACAGGGAAATTCACCCCTCCACTTT. Translated, it gives CANSPGQGNSPLHF.

The chain joins TRBV20-1 to TRBJ2-7; 8 nucleotides align to TRBD2. V lost 3 bases and J lost 2; bases outside the gene matches: 15. CDR1 is DFQATT and CDR2 is SNEGSKA in the germline V gene (reference sequence). This CDR3 spans 17 amino acids. CDR3 amino acids: CSASPLKALAEPYEQYF. The CDR3 bases are TGCAGTGCTAGTCCCCTTAAGGCACTAGCGGAACCCTACGAGCAGTACTTC.

This clonotype was picked up a small number of times. V is TRBV18 and J is TRBJ2-5, with D perhaps matching TRBD1 or TRBD2 (5 bases each). Germline V lookup: CDR1 KGHSH, CDR2 LQKENI. V lost 2 bases, J lost 5 bases, and 15 bases lay in between. This CDR3 is 15 amino acids long. CDR3 region: CASSPREPRGETQYF. The CDR3, as DNA: TGTGCCAGCTCACCAAGGGAACCCCGGGGCGAGACCCAGTACTTC.

The J gene is TRBJ2-3, the V gene TRBV24-1; D is unresolved. CDR1 and CDR2 (germline): KGHDR, SFDVKD. The V and J ends lost 3 bases and 2 bases respectively, with 8 bases between them. The CDR3 loop spans 14 amino acids. The CDR3 DNA follows: TGTGCCACCAGTGATAAGAGTCCCACAGATACGCAGTATTTT. Translated: CATSDKSPTDTQYF.

V is TRBV7-9 and J is TRBJ2-7, with D uncertain. Between the trimmed V and J ends, which lost 6 bases and 3 bases, there was a span of 12 bases. CDR3 length: 13 amino acids. Looked up from germline, CDR1 is SEHNR and CDR2 is FQNEAQ (reference sequence). The CDR3 DNA sequence: TGTGCCAGCAGACCACCAACTGGCTACGAGCAGTACTTC. It yields the protein CASRPPTGYEQYF.

The V gene is TRBV7-9, the J gene TRBJ1-3; D is ambiguous. The germline V and J ends were trimmed by 1 base and 2 bases, with 6 bases remaining between them. The CDR3 totals 14 residues. Germline V gene data show CDR1 as SEHNR and CDR2 as FQNEAQ (reference sequence). CDR3 in DNA: TGTGCCAGCAGCTTAGAAGGGACTGGAAACACCATATATTTT. This translates into CASSLEGTGNTIYF.

This clonotype has a count of ten or more. The chain couples TRBV11-2 to TRBJ2-3, with no clear D. The V gene lost 1 base and the J gene lost 6 bases, with 8 bases spanning the gap. CDR1 is SGHAT, CDR2 FQNNGV, per germline. The CDR3 covers 13 residues. CDR3 protein: CASSLVYVDTQYF. Here the CDR3 DNA reads TGTGCCAGCAGCTTAGTATACGTGGATACGCAGTATTTT.